This TCR beta chain was identified during a study of T cell repertoires in cytomegalovirus infection. At the level of the study: Recently identified HLA-C-restricted and well-studied HLA-B-restricted CMV epitopes were used. Shared public TCR beta signatures pointed to both CMV infection and a matching HLA type. General study findings and limits: Carriage of CMV together with the relevant HLA was identifiable through cumulative public TCR beta family frequency.

Via MiXCR, TCRdb re-called the reads, giving one row per CDR3 protein. The profile shows approximately 730,000 distinct CDR3 sequences, around 29% of them singletons. Trimming removed 6 bases from V and 7 bases from J; junction bases left unmatched: 12. The CDR3 contains 15 residues. This clonotype was found many times. What it recognizes is unknown. The chain couples TRBV12-3 or TRBV12-4 to TRBJ2-3; 8 nucleotides line up with TRBD1. The origin of this receptor is a human donor in good health (CMV status not recorded). Some clones in this sample may be carry-over from other donors' samples. The specimen was cultured CD8+ T cells from PBMCs, collected from culture after CMV antigen stimulation. The CDR3 loop is CASSYRTGTRNTQYF. DNA of the CDR3: TGTGCCAGCAGCTACAGGACAGGGACCAGAAATACGCAGTATTTT.